This T cell receptor beta chain derives from a study of response to subunit inactivated influenza vaccine. General study results and limits: Every seasonal influenza vaccination brings in few new T cells, the authors suggested.

With V trimmed by 6 bases and J by 1 base, 3 bases remained unmatched. The CDR3 is made up of 13 amino acids. TCRdb reprocessed the RT-PCR reads with MiXCR, giving one entry per CDR3 protein. The top ten clones hold roughly 29% of a sample with around 200,000 distinct CDR3 sequences, about 12% of them seen once. This clonotype appeared a few times. The antigen remains undetermined. The sample was also linked to a second study, of T cells expressing NK-cell markers. That paper adds: 5'RACE template switching built TCR beta cDNA with unique molecular identifiers.

This sequence was found in a man aged 50 to 60 who received an inactivated influenza vaccine. The sample was CD8+ T cells sorted from PBMCs, taken 11 to 12 days after vaccination. The chain joins TRBV12-3 or TRBV12-4 to TRBJ2-7, with 7 bases lining up with TRBD2. CDR3 residues: CASSRGGSYEQYF. The CDR3 nucleotides are TGTGCCAGCAGCCGCGGGGGTTCCTACGAGCAGTACTTC.